The 14 T cell receptor beta chains presented below share a single source sample, sequenced in a study of T cell responses to AZD1222 COVID-19 vaccine. Produced via immunoSEQ multiplex PCR; TCRdb's table is partial and in-frame only. The sample records tens of thousands of clones, 70% to 80% being singletons. The specimen was peripheral blood, collected 28 days after the second AZD1222 dose. The receptors shown here come from an adult who received the AZD1222 COVID-19 vaccine.

This chain joins TRBV29-1 and TRBJ1-2; 8 bases are shared with TRBD1. Germline values: CDR1 SQVTM, CDR2 ANQGSEA. This CDR3 comprises 13 residues. V lost 8 bases, J lost 2 bases, and 7 bases stayed unmatched. CDR3 residues: CSTSGGANYGYTF. The CDR3 coding sequence is TGCAGCACCTCAGGGGGCGCAAACTATGGCTACACCTTC.

The chain links TRBV9 to TRBJ2-7, with 11 bases identical to TRBD2. V was pared by 0 bases and J by 3 bases, with 8 bases of the junction left unmatched. Per germline, CDR1 SGDLS and CDR2 YYNGEE. The CDR3 contains 17 residues. CDR3 amino acids: CASSVGAGTSGGYEQYF. CDR3 nucleotides: TGTGCCAGCAGCGTAGGCGCCGGGACTAGCGGCGGCTACGAGCAGTACTTC.

The rearrangement joins TRBV7-2 to TRBJ1-6; D uncertain. The germline CDR1 and CDR2 sequences are SGHTA and FQGNSA. V was clipped by 0 bases and J by 7 bases, with 4 bases between them. This CDR3 has 13 amino acids. CDR3 region: CASSLAANSPLHF. The DNA for the CDR3 is TGTGCCAGCAGCTTAGCGGCGAATTCACCCCTCCACTTT.

This clone was counted once. Being one base from a much bigger clone, this may be a read error. This same CDR3 is encoded by further DNA sequences in the sample. The chain employs TRBV6-2 or TRBV6-3 and TRBJ2-2; D unclear. The V end was cut by 0 bases, the J end by 2 bases, with 1 base between. The CDR3 totals 13 residues. Germline V lookup: CDR1 MNHEY, CDR2 SVGEGT. In DNA form, the CDR3 reads TGTGCCAGCAGTTACTCAAACACCGGGGAGCTGTTTTTT. Translated, it gives CASSYSNTGELFF.

This sequence joins TRBV7-9 and TRBJ2-2, with D unresolved. The CDR3 has 14 amino acids. In germline, CDR1 is SEHNR, CDR2 FQNEAQ (reference sequence). Trimming took off 2 bases at V and 7 bases at J, with 11 bases between the two ends. CDR3 DNA: TGTGCCAGCAGCTTAATGGGCCGTGGCGGGGAGCTGTTTTTT. Translating it yields CASSLMGRGGELFF.

There are a few counts of this clone. The chain combines TRBV5-8 with TRBJ2-1; 9 bases are shared with TRBD2. The CDR3 has 15 residues. After removal of 0 bases from V and 4 bases from J, the junction contained 2 bases not matched to a gene. Germline V lookup: CDR1 SGHTS, CDR2 YDEGEE. The DNA of the CDR3 is TGTGCCAGCAGCTTGGATCTAGCGGGGTACAATGAGCAGTTCTTC. The encoded protein is CASSLDLAGYNEQFF.

This clone came up a few times. J is TRBJ1-1 and V is TRBV30; 8 nucleotides agree with TRBD1. Per germline, CDR1 GTSNPN and CDR2 SVGIG (reference sequence). The V and J ends lost 6 bases and 1 base, in that order; junction bases with no gene match: 4. CDR3 size: 13 residues. The CDR3 nucleotides are TGTGCCTGCCCCACAGGGGGGAACACTGAAGCTTTCTTT. Its protein product is CACPTGGNTEAFF. The whole variable domain, remainder taken from reference TRBV30 and TRBJ1-1, is SQTIHQWPATLVQPVGSPLSLECTVEGTSNPNLYWYRQAAGRGLQLLFYSVGIGQISSEVPQNLSASRPQDRQFILSSKKLLLSDSGFYLCACPTGGNTEAFFGQGTRLTVV.

The chain combines TRBV25-1 with TRBJ1-3; a weak D match, TRBD1 (6 bases). V lost 1 base and J 2 bases, leaving 9 bases between the germline ends. From germline, CDR1 is MGHDK and CDR2 SYGVNS. This CDR3 is built from 15 residues. Here the CDR3 reads CASSESGAPGNTIYF. The CDR3 DNA sequence: TGTGCCAGCAGTGAATCAGGGGCGCCTGGAAACACCATATATTTT.

The J gene is TRBJ2-6, the V gene TRBV16; D gene ambiguous. V lost 2 bases to trimming and J lost 0 bases, with 5 bases between them. CDR3 length: 15 residues. The germline CDR1 and CDR2 sequences are KGHSY and FQNENV. CDR3 in DNA: TGTGCCAGCAGCCAAACCCGCTCTGGGGCCAACGTCCTGACTTTC. This sequence encodes CASSQTRSGANVLTF.

The genes are TRBV28 and TRBJ2-5; TRBD2 matches 8 bases. This CDR3 has 15 amino acids. Looked up from germline, CDR1 is MDHEN and CDR2 is SYDVKM. The junction had 10 bases not matched to a gene; V was cut back by 5 bases and J by 5 bases. The CDR3 here is CASSEGAGGPETQYF. CDR3 coding DNA: TGTGCCAGCAGTGAAGGGGCGGGGGGCCCGGAGACCCAGTACTTC. Using reference TRBV28 and TRBJ2-5 for the parts outside the CDR3, the full variable domain is DVKVTQSSRYLVKRTGEKVFLECVQDMDHENMFWYRQDPGLGLRLIYFSYDVKMKEKGDIPEGYSVSREKKERFSLILESASTNQTSMYLCASSEGAGGPETQYFGPGTRLLVL.

This clone has just a few counts. J is TRBJ2-7 and V is TRBV27, with a tentative D call TRBD2 (5 bases). The ends were cut back, 0 bases at V and 6 bases at J, with 15 bases in the middle. Germline V CDR1 and CDR2: MNHEY, SMNVEV (reference sequence). This CDR3 has 15 amino acids. The CDR3 DNA is TGTGCCAGCAGTTTATCGAAACGGGGTACCGGCGAGCAGTACTTC. Translating gives CASSLSKRGTGEQYF.

The chain employs TRBV7-2 and TRBJ2-1; possible D gene TRBD2, 5 bases. V lost 9 bases to trimming and J lost 2 bases, with 11 bases between them. Germline loops: CDR1 SGHTA, CDR2 FQGNSA. The CDR3 is 13 amino acids. DNA for the CDR3: TGTGCCAGTAGCGAGACGACCTACAATGAGCAGTTCTTC. Translated: CASSETTYNEQFF.

J is TRBJ2-1 and V is TRBV2; TRBD1 aligns across 8 bases. The germline V gene has CDR1 SNHLY and CDR2 FYNNEI. The V gene end was trimmed by 2 bases and the J gene end by 9 bases; junction bases not matched to a gene: 9. This CDR3 has 15 amino acids. The CDR3, as DNA: TGTGCCAGCAGTGAATTGACAGGGGCGTTGGGTGAGCAGTTCTTC. Translated, it gives CASSELTGALGEQFF.

This clone turned up a few times. This chain links TRBV12-5 with TRBJ2-7, with unresolved D. CDR1 and CDR2 from the germline V gene are LGHNT and FRNRAP. The V end lost 8 bases, the J end lost 0 bases, and 11 bases lay between the germline ends. This CDR3 comprises 13 residues. The CDR3 DNA is TGTGCTAGTCGTCCCGATAACTCCTACGAGCAGTACTTC. It codes for CASRPDNSYEQYF.